The 10 T cell receptor beta chains below were found in one sample sequenced in a study of shared clonotypes between healthy human individuals (TCRdb year 2020). The method was the immunoSEQ multiplex PCR assay. This immuneACCESS table, as held by TCRdb, lists in-frame sequences with V and J called but not all clones. Of the missing ones, under half trace to an unresolved V gene in checked studies; the others have no known cause. The sample data list 1.5 million to 2.5 million clones, and less than 95% of these were observed just once. Around 1.2% of the sample is held by the ten biggest clonotypes. CD8 naive samples consisted of CD45RO-negative cells that were positively selected for CCR7, yielding a CD45RA+CCR7+ population without TemRA cells. Sequenced: naive CD8+ T cells sorted from blood. The cell subset or site label for this specimen denotes: CD45RA+CCR7+. These TCRs come from a man between 18 and 29 years old in good health.

CDR3 sequence reads: CASSYPPSNTGELFF. DNA of the CDR3: TGTGCCAGCAGTTACCCACCCTCGAACACCGGGGAGCTGTTTTTT. The chain recombines TRBV6-6 with TRBJ2-2; D is unresolved. Trimming removed 2 bases at V and 0 bases at J, with 7 bases between. The length of the CDR3 is 15 residues. Germline CDR1 reads MNHNY; CDR2 reads SVGAGI (reference sequence).

Points on this clone: Other nucleotide sequences in the sample specify the same CDR3. The chain joins TRBV9 to TRBJ2-7; 11 nucleotides match TRBD1. The CDR3 has 15 amino acids. Germline V gene lookup returns CDR1 SGDLS and CDR2 YYNGEE. The V segment lost 3 bases and the J segment 3 bases; nucleotides outside the gene matches: 5. CDR3 DNA: TGTGCCAGCAGCGCATCCGGGACAGGGGGCTACGAGCAGTACTTC. Translated: CASSASGTGGYEQYF.

This clone was observed a single time. The chain is built from TRBV6-6 and TRBJ2-1; either TRBD1 or TRBD2 may supply D (5 bases each). Germline V lookup: CDR1 MNHNY, CDR2 SVGAGI (reference sequence). V lost 3 bases to trimming and J lost 10 bases, with 13 bases between them. The CDR3 is 13 residues long. Here the CDR3 reads CASSYGGDLEQFF. The CDR3 coding sequence is TGTGCCAGCAGTTATGGTGGGGACCTCGAGCAGTTCTTC.

V usage is TRBV29-1 and J usage is TRBJ2-1, with D uncertain. CDR3 length: 13 residues. Germline V gene sequence: CDR1 SQVTM, CDR2 ANQGSEA. Trimming shortened V by 5 bases and J by 5 bases, and 13 bases separated the two germline ends. CDR3: CSVLKGTDNEQFF. The CDR3, as DNA: TGCAGCGTTCTAAAGGGAACTGACAATGAGCAGTTCTTC.

Details on this clone: Other DNA sequences of this sample code for an identical CDR3. V is TRBV29-1 and J is TRBJ2-7, with a weak D call TRBD1 (5 bases). Trimming left V 6 bases short and J 4 bases short, with 10 bases between. The germline V gene has CDR1 SQVTM and CDR2 ANQGSEA. The CDR3 has 11 residues. In DNA form, the CDR3 reads TGCAGCGTCCGGAAGGGGTACGAGCAGTACTTC. It is translated as CSVRKGYEQYF.

V and J are TRBV18 and TRBJ2-7, with D tentatively TRBD2 (5 bases). V was cut by 1 base and J by 0 bases, with 13 bases left in between. CDR1 KGHSH and CDR2 LQKENI come from the germline V gene. CDR3 length: 16 residues. The CDR3 DNA sequence: TGTGCCAGCTCACCACTGACTGAGCGGAACTCCTACGAGCAGTACTTC. Amino acids: CASSPLTERNSYEQYF.

The chain couples TRBV6-5 to TRBJ1-1; TRBD1 is a possible D gene (5 bases). The CDR3 loop spans 14 amino acids. With 7 bases removed from V and 2 bases from J, the gap between germline ends came to 14 bases. Looked up from germline, CDR1 is MNHEY and CDR2 is SVGAGI. The CDR3 sequence is CASTLTVGNTEAFF. The CDR3 nucleotides are TGTGCCAGCACATTGACAGTAGGAAACACTGAAGCTTTCTTT.

This chain links TRBV19 with TRBJ2-7, with 9 bases matching TRBD2. Germline values: CDR1 LNHDA, CDR2 SQIVND (reference sequence). J lost 7 bases, V lost 4 bases, and 2 bases had no gene match. The CDR3 runs to 12 residues. The CDR3 region is CASSTLAGEQYF. The CDR3 coding sequence is TGTGCCAGTAGTACGCTAGCGGGAGAGCAGTACTTC.

The chain carries TRBV4-3 and TRBJ1-4; 7 bases agree with TRBD1. This CDR3 is 15 amino acids long. CDR1 is LGHNA, CDR2 YSLEER, per germline. V lost 4 bases and J lost 6; bases outside the gene matches: 8. The CDR3 region is CASSRLTGPDEKLFF. The DNA of the CDR3 is TGCGCCAGCAGCCGCCTGACAGGGCCGGATGAAAAACTGTTTTTT.

With regard to this clone: The identical CDR3 is also encoded by other nucleotide sequences in the sample. The chain couples TRBV19 to TRBJ1-1; no firm D call. With 9 bases removed from V and 4 bases from J, the gap between germline ends came to 9 bases. The CDR3 extends over 11 amino acids. CDR1 and CDR2 from the germline V gene are LNHDA and SQIVND (reference sequence). This chain's CDR3 is CASTPGTEAFF. DNA of the CDR3: TGTGCCAGCACACCGGGCACTGAAGCTTTCTTT.